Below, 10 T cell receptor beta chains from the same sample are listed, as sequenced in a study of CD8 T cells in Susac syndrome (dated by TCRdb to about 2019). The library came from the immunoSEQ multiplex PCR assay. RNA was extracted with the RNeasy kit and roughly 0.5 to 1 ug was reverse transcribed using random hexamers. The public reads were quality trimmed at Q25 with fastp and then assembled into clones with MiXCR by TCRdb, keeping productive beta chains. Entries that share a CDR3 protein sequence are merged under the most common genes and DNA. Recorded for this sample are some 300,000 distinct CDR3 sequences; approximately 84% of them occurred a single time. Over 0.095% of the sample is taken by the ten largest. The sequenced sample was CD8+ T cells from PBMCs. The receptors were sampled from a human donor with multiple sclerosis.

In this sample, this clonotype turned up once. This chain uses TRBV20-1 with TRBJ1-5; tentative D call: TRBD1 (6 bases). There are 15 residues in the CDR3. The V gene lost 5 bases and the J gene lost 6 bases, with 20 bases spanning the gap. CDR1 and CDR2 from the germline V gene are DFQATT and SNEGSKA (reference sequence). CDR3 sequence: CSAAIPPGGTQPQHF. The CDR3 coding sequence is TGCAGTGCTGCTATCCCTCCGGGGGGCACTCAGCCCCAGCATTTT.

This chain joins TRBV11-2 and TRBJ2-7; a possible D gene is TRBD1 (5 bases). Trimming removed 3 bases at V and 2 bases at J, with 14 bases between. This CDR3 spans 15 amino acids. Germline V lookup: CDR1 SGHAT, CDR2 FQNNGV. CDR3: CASSFGLGPPYEQYF. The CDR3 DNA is TGTGCCAGCAGCTTCGGTTTGGGGCCCCCCTACGAGCAGTACTTC.

This chain's CDR3 is CASSLKGIGELFF. The CDR3 nucleotides are TGTGCCAGCAGCTTAAAGGGAATCGGGGAGCTGTTTTTT. The chain is built from TRBV7-3 and TRBJ2-2; D not certain. Trimming removed 1 base from V and 7 bases from J, with 7 bases in between. CDR1 and CDR2 from the germline V gene are SGHTA and FQGTGA. CDR3 length: 13 amino acids.

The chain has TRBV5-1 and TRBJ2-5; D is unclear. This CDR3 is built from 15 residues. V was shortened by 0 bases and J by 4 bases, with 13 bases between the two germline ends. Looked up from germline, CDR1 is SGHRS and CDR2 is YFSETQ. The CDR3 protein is CASSLDGLWGETQYF. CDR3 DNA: TGCGCCAGCAGCTTGGACGGCCTTTGGGGAGAGACCCAGTACTTC.

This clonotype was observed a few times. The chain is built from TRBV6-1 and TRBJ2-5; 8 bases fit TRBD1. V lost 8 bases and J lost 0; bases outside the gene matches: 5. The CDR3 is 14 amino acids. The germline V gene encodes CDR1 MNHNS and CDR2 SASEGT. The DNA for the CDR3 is TGTGCCAGCCGGACAGGGTCGTACCAAGAGACCCAGTACTTC. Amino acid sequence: CASRTGSYQETQYF.

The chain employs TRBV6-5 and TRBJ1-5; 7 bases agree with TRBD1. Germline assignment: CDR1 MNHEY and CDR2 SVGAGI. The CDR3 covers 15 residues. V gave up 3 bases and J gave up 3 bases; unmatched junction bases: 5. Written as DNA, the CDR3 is TGTGCCAGCAGTTATACACAGGGGCCCAATCAGCCCCAGCATTTT. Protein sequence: CASSYTQGPNQPQHF.

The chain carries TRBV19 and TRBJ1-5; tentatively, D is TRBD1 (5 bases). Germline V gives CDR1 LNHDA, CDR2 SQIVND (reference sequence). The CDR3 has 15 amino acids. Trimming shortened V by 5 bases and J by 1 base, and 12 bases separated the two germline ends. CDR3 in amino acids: CASSLPGRSNQPQHF. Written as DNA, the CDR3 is TGTGCCAGTAGTCTCCCGGGACGAAGCAATCAGCCCCAGCATTTT.

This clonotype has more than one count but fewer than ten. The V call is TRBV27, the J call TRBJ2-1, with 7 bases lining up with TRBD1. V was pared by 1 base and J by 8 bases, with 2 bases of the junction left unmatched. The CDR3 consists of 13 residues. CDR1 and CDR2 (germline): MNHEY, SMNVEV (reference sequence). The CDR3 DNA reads TGTGCCAGCAGTTTATACAGGGGCGATGAGCAGTTCTTC. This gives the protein CASSLYRGDEQFF.

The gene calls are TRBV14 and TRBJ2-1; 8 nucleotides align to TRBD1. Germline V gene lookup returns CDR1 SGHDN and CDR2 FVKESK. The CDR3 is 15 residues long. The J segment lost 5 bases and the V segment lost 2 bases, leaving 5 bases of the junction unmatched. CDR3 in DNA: TGTGCCAGCAGCCAACGGACAGGGTACCACAATGAGCAGTTCTTC. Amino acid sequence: CASSQRTGYHNEQFF.

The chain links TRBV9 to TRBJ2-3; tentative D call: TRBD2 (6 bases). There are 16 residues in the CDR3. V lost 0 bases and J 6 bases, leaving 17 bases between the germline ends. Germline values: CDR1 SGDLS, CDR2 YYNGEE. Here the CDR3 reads CASSVDRRARGDTQYF. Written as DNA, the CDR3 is TGTGCCAGCAGCGTAGATAGGCGGGCACGGGGGGATACGCAGTATTTT. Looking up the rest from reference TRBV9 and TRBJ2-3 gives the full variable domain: DSGVTQTPKHLITATGQRVTLRCSPRSGDLSVYWYQQSLDQGLQFLIQYYNGEERAKGNILERFSAQQFPDLHSELNLSSLELGDSALYFCASSVDRRARGDTQYFGPGTRLTVL.